The rows below give T cell receptor beta chains drawn from one sample of a study of beta chain features in type 1 diabetes. Using immunoSEQ multiplex PCR, the repertoire was profiled, and TCRdb retains in-frame clones only, with some absent. The data show 200,000 to 250,000 clones, over 12% seen once. The sequencing input was naive CD4+ T cells from blood. The receptors come from a middle-aged woman in good health. Both conserved end residues are part of each CDR3. Each record gives: J gene, D gene, V gene, clone size, CDR3 protein, CDR3 DNA. The D gene is left open where the match is weak. Size is omitted from some rows. Given values are once, few, many or a class for expanded clones.

j_gene: TRBJ2-5; d_gene: TRBD2; v_gene: TRBV14; abundance: -; CDR3aa: CASSPLSGGARTQYF; CDR3nt: TGTGCCAGCAGCCCCCTCAGCGGGGGGGCTAGGACCCAGTACTTC
j_gene: TRBJ2-5; d_gene: TRBD2; v_gene: TRBV4-2; abundance: -; CDR3aa: CASSQAQGLSGGIQETQYF; CDR3nt: TGTGCCAGCAGCCAAGCCCAGGGATTAAGCGGGGGGATCCAAGAGACCCAGTACTTC
j_gene: TRBJ1-5; d_gene: -; v_gene: TRBV6-5; abundance: few; CDR3aa: CASSYSTQGSNQPQHF; CDR3nt: TGTGCCAGCAGTTACTCGACTCAGGGAAGCAATCAGCCCCAGCATTTT
j_gene: TRBJ2-1; d_gene: -; v_gene: TRBV7-9; abundance: -; CDR3aa: CASSEEQQFF; CDR3nt: TGTGCCAGCAGTGAGGAACAGCAGTTCTTC
j_gene: TRBJ2-1; d_gene: -; v_gene: TRBV7-7; abundance: -; CDR3aa: CASSLGLVGVYEQFF; CDR3nt: TGTGCCAGCAGCTTAGGACTAGTTGGTGTCTATGAGCAGTTCTTC
j_gene: TRBJ2-6; d_gene: -; v_gene: TRBV5-6; abundance: few; CDR3aa: CASSFRGGSGANVLTF; CDR3nt: TGTGCCAGCAGCTTCCGAGGCGGCTCTGGGGCCAACGTCCTGACTTTC
j_gene: TRBJ2-5; d_gene: -; v_gene: TRBV11-2; abundance: few; CDR3aa: CASSLEQHQETQYF; CDR3nt: TGTGCCAGCAGCTTAGAACAGCACCAAGAGACCCAGTACTTC
j_gene: TRBJ2-3; d_gene: -; v_gene: TRBV7-2; abundance: few; CDR3aa: CASSLRRTYSTDTQYF; CDR3nt: TGTGCCAGCAGCCTAAGGAGGACGTACTCCACAGATACGCAGTATTTT
j_gene: TRBJ1-1; d_gene: -; v_gene: TRBV4-2; abundance: -; CDR3aa: CASSPYSGNTEAFF; CDR3nt: TGTGCCAGCAGCCCTTACTCGGGGAACACTGAAGCTTTCTTT
j_gene: TRBJ2-2; d_gene: -; v_gene: TRBV23-1; abundance: few; CDR3aa: CASSHSGHPANTGELFF; CDR3nt: TGCGCCAGCAGTCACTCGGGACACCCGGCGAACACCGGGGAGCTGTTTTTT
j_gene: TRBJ2-2; d_gene: TRBD2; v_gene: TRBV9; abundance: few; CDR3aa: CASSVVGSGPQAGELFF; CDR3nt: TGTGCCAGCAGCGTAGTCGGTAGCGGGCCCCAGGCCGGGGAGCTGTTTTTT
j_gene: TRBJ1-2; d_gene: -; v_gene: TRBV2; abundance: few; CDR3aa: CASSAVRRVSNYGYTF; CDR3nt: TGTGCCAGCAGTGCCGTGAGACGGGTTTCTAACTATGGCTACACCTTC
j_gene: TRBJ1-2; d_gene: TRBD1; v_gene: TRBV7-9; abundance: few; CDR3aa: CASSLGTGQSRGYTF; CDR3nt: TGTGCCAGCAGCTTAGGGACAGGCCAAAGTCGTGGCTACACCTTC
j_gene: TRBJ2-2; d_gene: -; v_gene: TRBV19; abundance: few; CDR3aa: CASSGISRRGGTGELFF; CDR3nt: TGTGCCAGTAGTGGAATTTCGCGGCGGGGTGGGACCGGGGAGCTGTTTTTT
j_gene: TRBJ2-1; d_gene: -; v_gene: TRBV5-4; abundance: -; CDR3aa: CASSRQGSSYNEQFF; CDR3nt: TGTGCCAGCAGCCGCCAGGGGAGCTCCTACAATGAGCAGTTCTTC
j_gene: TRBJ2-6; d_gene: -; v_gene: TRBV7-9; abundance: -; CDR3aa: CASSRLVSGANVLTF; CDR3nt: TGTGCCAGCAGCCGACTAGTATCTGGGGCCAACGTCCTGACTTTC
j_gene: TRBJ1-1; d_gene: -; v_gene: TRBV11-1; abundance: few; CDR3aa: CASSLSNTEAFF; CDR3nt: TGTGCCAGCAGCTTATCTAACACTGAAGCTTTCTTT
j_gene: TRBJ1-6; d_gene: -; v_gene: TRBV5-6; abundance: -; CDR3aa: CASSLDRGRAYNSPLHF; CDR3nt: TGTGCCAGCAGCTTGGATAGAGGGCGCGCCTATAATTCACCCCTCCACTTT
j_gene: TRBJ2-1; d_gene: -; v_gene: TRBV5-1; abundance: few; CDR3aa: CASSLGGAYNEQFF; CDR3nt: TGCGCCAGCAGCTTAGGCGGGGCCTACAATGAGCAGTTCTTC
j_gene: TRBJ1-4; d_gene: -; v_gene: TRBV4-1; abundance: -; CDR3aa: CASSLIGQTNEKLFF; CDR3nt: TGCGCCAGCAGCCTCATAGGACAGACTAATGAAAAACTGTTTTTT
j_gene: TRBJ2-3; d_gene: -; v_gene: TRBV2; abundance: few; CDR3aa: CASSSSGLGTDTQYF; CDR3nt: TGTGCCAGCAGTTCCAGCGGTTTGGGCACAGATACGCAGTATTTT
j_gene: TRBJ2-7; d_gene: TRBD1; v_gene: TRBV6-6; abundance: -; CDR3aa: CASSYSWDREAYEQYF; CDR3nt: TGTGCCAGCAGTTACTCGTGGGACAGGGAGGCCTACGAGCAGTACTTC
j_gene: TRBJ2-3; d_gene: TRBD2; v_gene: TRBV7-9; abundance: -; CDR3aa: CASRPPSGGALSTDTQYF; CDR3nt: TGTGCCAGCAGACCTCCTAGCGGGGGGGCGTTAAGCACAGATACGCAGTATTTT
j_gene: TRBJ2-3; d_gene: -; v_gene: TRBV7-2; abundance: few; CDR3aa: CASSAQVPDTQYF; CDR3nt: TGTGCCAGCAGCGCCCAGGTCCCAGATACGCAGTATTTT
j_gene: TRBJ1-6; d_gene: -; v_gene: TRBV7-9; abundance: -; CDR3aa: CASSLGQLSGSPLHF; CDR3nt: TGTGCCAGCAGCTTAGGACAGCTCTCCGGTTCACCCCTCCACTTT
j_gene: TRBJ2-1; d_gene: TRBD2; v_gene: TRBV10-3; abundance: -; CDR3aa: CAITHGLAGGRDNEQFF; CDR3nt: TGTGCCATCACCCACGGACTAGCGGGGGGGCGAGACAATGAGCAGTTCTTC
j_gene: TRBJ2-7; d_gene: -; v_gene: TRBV27; abundance: -; CDR3aa: CASSWAGVKQYF; CDR3nt: TGTGCCAGCAGTTGGGCCGGGGTCAAGCAGTACTTC
j_gene: TRBJ2-7; d_gene: TRBD1; v_gene: TRBV6-5; abundance: -; CDR3aa: CATGGQGTYEQYF; CDR3nt: TGTGCCACCGGGGGACAGGGGACCTACGAGCAGTACTTC
j_gene: TRBJ2-2; d_gene: -; v_gene: TRBV7-7; abundance: few; CDR3aa: CASSFLNTGELFF; CDR3nt: TGTGCTAGCAGCTTCCTAAACACCGGGGAGCTGTTTTTT